Presented here are 29 T cell receptor beta chains from one specimen sequenced in a study of shared clonotypes between healthy human individuals. The protocol was immunoSEQ multiplex PCR, while the TCRdb copy is restricted to in-frame clones and leaves out a portion. The sample shows roughly 570,000 clones, roughly 98% of them seen only once. Cells designated naive CD8 were CD45RO-negative and were positively selected for CCR7, with terminally differentiated effector memory CD45RA+ cells excluded. Material: naive CD8+ T cells sorted from blood. The receptors were gathered from a man aged 25-45 years in good health.

CDR3 in amino acids: CSPSEGTNYGYTF. CDR3 bases: TGCAGCCCGTCAGAAGGTACAAACTATGGCTACACCTTC. The V and J genes are TRBV29-1 and TRBJ1-2; D unresolved. Germline V CDR1 and CDR2: SQVTM, ANQGSEA. This CDR3 region has 13 residues. The germline V and J ends were trimmed by 8 bases and 2 bases, with 15 bases remaining between them.

This chain connects TRBV28 to TRBJ2-3; D not resolved. CDR1 is MDHEN, CDR2 SYDVKM, per germline. CDR3 length: 13 residues. Between the trimmed V and J ends, which lost 2 bases and 3 bases, there was a span of 6 bases. CDR3 in DNA: TGTGCCAGCAGTTTACAGCCAACAGATACGCAGTATTTT. This gives the protein CASSLQPTDTQYF.

This chain uses TRBV19 with TRBJ1-1; 7 nucleotides agree with TRBD1. The CDR3 loop spans 13 amino acids. Germline CDR1 is LNHDA and CDR2 is SQIVND (reference sequence). V shed 3 bases, J shed 6 bases, and the junction held 4 bases outside the gene matches. The CDR3 DNA is TGTGCCAGTAGTATTCAGGGGGGAGCTGAAGCTTTCTTT. It specifies CASSIQGGAEAFF.

The chain couples TRBV11-2 to TRBJ2-7; D is undetermined. Trimming took 5 bases from V and 4 from J, leaving 15 bases between them. Germline CDR1 reads SGHAT; CDR2 reads FQNNGV. This CDR3 is built from 14 residues. CDR3 sequence reads: CASSIRSSVYEQYF. The CDR3 bases are TGTGCCAGCAGCATCCGGAGCTCCGTTTACGAGCAGTACTTC.

The rearrangement joins TRBV18 to TRBJ2-7; no clear D gene. V lost 0 bases, J lost 3 bases, and 6 bases lay in between. The CDR3 length is 13 residues. Germline values: CDR1 KGHSH, CDR2 LQKENI. The DNA for the CDR3 is TGTGCCAGCTCACCACCGGACGTCTACGAGCAGTACTTC. This gives the protein CASSPPDVYEQYF.

V is TRBV29-1 and J is TRBJ2-7; TRBD1 aligns across 9 bases. The CDR3 totals 13 residues. V shed 7 bases, J shed 4 bases, and the junction held 8 bases outside the gene matches. CDR1 is SQVTM, CDR2 ANQGSEA, per germline. In nucleotides, the CDR3 is TGCAGCGCTCGGACAGGGGTGACGTACGAGCAGTACTTC. Amino acids: CSARTGVTYEQYF.

The chain couples TRBV5-1 to TRBJ2-1; the D is unclear. V lost 0 bases to trimming and J lost 6 bases, with 16 bases between them. CDR1 and CDR2 (germline): SGHRS, YFSETQ. The CDR3 contains 16 residues. CDR3 loop: CASSLVSDTYSNEQFF. For the CDR3, the DNA is TGCGCCAGCAGCTTGGTTAGTGACACCTATTCCAATGAGCAGTTCTTC.

This chain connects TRBV11-2 to TRBJ1-4; no firm D call. CDR3 length: 14 amino acids. V was pared by 1 base and J by 8 bases, with 11 bases between. From germline, CDR1 is SGHAT and CDR2 FQNNGV. The CDR3 here is CASSLVEGAEKLFF. The CDR3 nucleotides are TGTGCCAGCAGCTTAGTTGAGGGCGCAGAAAAACTGTTTTTT. Full variable domain (rest looked up from reference TRBV11-2 and TRBJ1-4): EAGVAQSPRYKIIEKRQSVAFWCNPISGHATLYWYQQILGQGPKLLIQFQNNGVVDDSQLPKDRFSAERLKGVDSTLKIQPAKLEDSAVYLCASSLVEGAEKLFFGSGTQLSVL.

CDR3: CASSLGTGDQPQHF. The CDR3 DNA is TGTGCCAGCAGCTTGGGGACAGGGGATCAGCCCCAGCATTTT. This rearrangement joins TRBV5-5 to TRBJ1-5; 9 positions match TRBD1. The V segment lost 0 bases and the J segment 5 bases; nucleotides outside the gene matches: 0. This CDR3 is built from 14 residues. Germline CDR1 reads SGHKS; CDR2 reads YYEKEE (reference sequence).

The V call is TRBV6-5, the J call TRBJ2-1, with D possibly called TRBD1 or TRBD2 (5 bases each). V lost 0 bases, J lost 8 bases, and 8 bases lay in between. The CDR3 covers 13 residues. Germline CDR1 reads MNHEY; CDR2 reads SVGAGI. CDR3 coding DNA: TGTGCCAGCAGTTACTCGAGGGGCGATGAGCAGTTCTTC. Residues: CASSYSRGDEQFF.

The CDR3 region is CASSLSEGGPNEQFF. In nucleotides, the CDR3 is TGTGCCAGCAGTCTTAGCGAGGGGGGTCCCAATGAGCAGTTCTTC. V is TRBV7-9 and J is TRBJ2-1; D may match TRBD1 or TRBD2 (6 bases each). Per germline, CDR1 SEHNR and CDR2 FQNEAQ (reference sequence). The CDR3 loop spans 15 amino acids. Trimming took off 6 bases at V and 6 bases at J, with 18 bases between the two ends.

This chain joins TRBV7-9 and TRBJ1-5; D is uncertain. V was cut by 0 bases and J by 7 bases, with 4 bases left in between. The CDR3 has 12 residues. Per the germline V gene, CDR1 is SEHNR and CDR2 is FQNEAQ (reference sequence). CDR3 coding DNA: TGTGCCAGCAGCTTAGCAATGCAGCCCCAGCATTTT. This sequence encodes CASSLAMQPQHF.

V is TRBV14 and J is TRBJ2-7, with 10 bases that match TRBD2. Germline lookup yields CDR1 SGHDN and CDR2 FVKESK. The J segment lost 5 bases and the V segment lost 4 bases, leaving 14 bases of the junction unmatched. The CDR3 is 17 residues long. The chain's CDR3 is CASSPRPPSGRYHEQYF. The CDR3 DNA sequence: TGTGCCAGCAGCCCCAGACCCCCTAGCGGGAGATATCACGAGCAGTACTTC.

The chain links TRBV29-1 to TRBJ1-1, with 9 bases identical to TRBD1. V lost 6 bases, J lost 7 bases, and 9 bases stayed unmatched. CDR3 length equals 13 residues. Germline assignment: CDR1 SQVTM and CDR2 ANQGSEA. The CDR3 here is CSVPTGGAGEAFF. CDR3 in DNA: TGCAGCGTGCCCACAGGGGGCGCGGGTGAAGCTTTCTTT.

Only a few counts were recorded for this clone. The same CDR3 is also encoded by other DNA sequences in this sample. The genes are TRBV5-1 and TRBJ2-2, with D unresolved. The CDR3 runs 14 residues. V lost 0 bases and J lost 4, with 7 bases in between. Germline CDR1 reads SGHRS; CDR2 reads YFSETQ. CDR3 residues: CASSLEGATGELFF. In DNA form, the CDR3 reads TGCGCCAGCAGCTTGGAAGGTGCCACCGGGGAGCTGTTTTTT.

The rearrangement joins TRBV9 to TRBJ1-1, with unresolved D. The CDR3 loop spans 13 amino acids. Germline loops: CDR1 SGDLS, CDR2 YYNGEE. V was trimmed by 0 bases and J by 3 bases, leaving 6 bases between them. The CDR3, as DNA: TGTGCCAGCAGCGTAGCTTCCCACACTGAAGCTTTCTTT. Translation gives CASSVASHTEAFF. The full variable domain, its missing parts supplied by reference TRBV9 and TRBJ1-1, is DSGVTQTPKHLITATGQRVTLRCSPRSGDLSVYWYQQSLDQGLQFLIQYYNGEERAKGNILERFSAQQFPDLHSELNLSSLELGDSALYFCASSVASHTEAFFGQGTRLTVV.

The V gene is TRBV10-3, the J gene TRBJ2-7; D possibly corresponds to TRBD1 (6 bases). This CDR3 comprises 14 residues. Germline CDR1 ENHRY, CDR2 SYGVKD. V shed 3 bases and J shed 6 bases, with 15 bases lying between them. CDR3 DNA: TGTGCCATCAGTGAACCAGGGGACCACTTCGAGCAGTACTTC. This sequence encodes CAISEPGDHFEQYF.

The chain has TRBV27 and TRBJ2-1; D possibly corresponds to TRBD1 (5 bases). This CDR3 comprises 14 residues. V was pared by 5 bases and J by 6 bases, with 14 bases between. Germline CDR1 is MNHEY and CDR2 is SMNVEV (reference sequence). This chain's CDR3 is CASSPFPQGNEQFF. CDR3 sequence (DNA): TGTGCCAGCAGTCCCTTCCCTCAGGGCAATGAGCAGTTCTTC.

CDR3 DNA: TGTGCCAGCAGTGTTGGGGTTCCTGAAGCTTTCTTT. It translates to CASSVGVPEAFF. The chain links TRBV2 to TRBJ1-1; D is undetermined. Germline values: CDR1 SNHLY, CDR2 FYNNEI. Deletions cut 4 bases from V and 6 bases from J, with 9 bases between. This CDR3 has 12 amino acids.

This clone has a single count. This chain links TRBV27 with TRBJ2-3; 14 bases are a match to TRBD2. CDR3 length: 19 residues. V dropped 3 bases and J dropped 5; count of bases not matched to a gene: 13. Germline V CDR1 and CDR2: MNHEY, SMNVEV (reference sequence). The CDR3 DNA follows: TGTGCCAGCAGTTTTCGGATACCGGGACTAGCGGGAGCGGAAGATACGCAGTATTTT. Amino acids: CASSFRIPGLAGAEDTQYF.

The chain couples TRBV9 to TRBJ1-1, with D perhaps matching TRBD1 (6 bases). The V end was cut by 4 bases, the J end by 0 bases, with 16 bases between. The CDR3 totals 16 residues. CDR1 is SGDLS, CDR2 YYNGEE, per germline. CDR3 protein: CASSPTKGGMNTEAFF. CDR3 bases: TGTGCCAGCAGCCCTACCAAGGGGGGAATGAACACTGAAGCTTTCTTT.

The J gene is TRBJ2-2, the V gene TRBV29-1; unclear D gene. The CDR3 totals 17 residues. The ends were cut back, 4 bases at V and 0 bases at J, with 18 bases in the middle. Germline CDR1 and CDR2: SQVTM and ANQGSEA. The CDR3, as DNA: TGCAGCGTTGGATCGGGCCGAATAACGTCGAACACCGGGGAGCTGTTTTTT. The encoded protein is CSVGSGRITSNTGELFF.

The chain joins TRBV27 to TRBJ1-2; possibly TRBD1 for D (5 bases). The ends were cut back, 6 bases at V and 2 bases at J, with 10 bases in the middle. The CDR3 runs to 13 residues. CDR1 is MNHEY, CDR2 SMNVEV, per germline (reference sequence). CDR3 nucleotide sequence: TGTGCCAGCAGCCCGACAGACAACTATGGCTACACCTTC. Its translation is CASSPTDNYGYTF.

This chain links TRBV9 with TRBJ1-1; D is perhaps TRBD1 (6 bases). Per germline, CDR1 SGDLS and CDR2 YYNGEE. This CDR3 spans 13 amino acids. V was cut by 3 bases and J by 5 bases, with 11 bases left in between. CDR3 residues: CASSAADSTEAFF. CDR3 DNA sequence: TGTGCCAGCAGCGCAGCGGACAGTACTGAAGCTTTCTTT.

On this clone itself: Within the sample, other DNA sequences also encode this same CDR3. The chain recombines TRBV27 with TRBJ1-2; 8 bases fit TRBD1. Germline CDR1 MNHEY, CDR2 SMNVEV (reference sequence). This CDR3 has 13 residues. V gave up 2 bases and J gave up 5 bases; unmatched junction bases: 1. In DNA, the CDR3 is TGTGCCAGCAGTTTAGGACAGGGATATGGCTACACCTTC. Protein product: CASSLGQGYGYTF.

This clone was recorded only once. This sequence joins TRBV6-4 and TRBJ2-1; D may be TRBD2 (6 bases). V was shortened by 2 bases and J by 4 bases, with 15 bases between the two germline ends. Germline lookup yields CDR1 MRHNA and CDR2 SNTAGT. CDR3 length equals 16 residues. The CDR3 nucleotides read TGTGCCAGCAGTGACGCCCCCGGCGGGGTGTACAATGAGCAGTTCTTC. It codes for CASSDAPGGVYNEQFF.

V is TRBV27 and J is TRBJ2-7; 9 bases are a match to TRBD1. Losses at the gene ends were 3 bases for V and 4 bases for J; bases not matched to a gene: 4. Germline values: CDR1 MNHEY, CDR2 SMNVEV (reference sequence). CDR3 length: 14 amino acids. The CDR3 bases are TGTGCCAGCAGTTTGCAGACAGGGGGTTACGAGCAGTACTTC. Its protein is CASSLQTGGYEQYF.

The rearrangement uses TRBV10-2 and TRBJ2-2, with D possibly matching TRBD2 (6 bases). V shed 3 bases and J shed 2 bases, with 10 bases lying between them. The CDR3 spans 15 residues. Germline assignment: CDR1 WSHSY and CDR2 SAAADI. The CDR3, as DNA: TGCGCCAGCAGTGATCCTAGCGATAACACCGGGGAGCTGTTTTTT. This codes for CASSDPSDNTGELFF.

J is TRBJ2-1 and V is TRBV7-3, with TRBD2 identical over 10 bases. The CDR3 runs 19 residues. Germline CDR1 is SGHTA and CDR2 is FQGTGA. The V and J ends lost 4 bases and 0 bases, in that order; junction bases with no gene match: 12. CDR3 sequence: CASSSGGTSDLISYNEQFF. The CDR3 DNA is TGTGCCAGCAGCTCTGGGGGGACTAGCGATCTAATCTCCTACAATGAGCAGTTCTTC. Full variable domain (rest looked up from reference TRBV7-3 and TRBJ2-1): GAGVSQTPSNKVTEKGKYVELRCDPISGHTALYWYRQSLGQGPEFLIYFQGTGAADDSGLPNDRFFAVRPEGSVSTLKIQRTERGDSAVYLCASSSGGTSDLISYNEQFFGPGTRLTVL.